These 17 T cell receptor beta chains share one sample of origin, sequenced in a study of intratumoral heterogeneity in liver cancer. Profiling relied on immunoSEQ multiplex PCR, and the TCRdb table lists in-frame clones only, not all of them. The sample holds 5,500 to 7,000 clones, 71% seen once. Each tumour sample represents a distinct, spatially separated region of the hepatocellular carcinoma nodule. The material sequenced was tumor tissue, taken before any cancer treatment. These receptors originate from a woman in her 70s with hepatocellular carcinoma.

The chain couples TRBV30 to TRBJ1-3; D is uncertain. The length of the CDR3 is 12 residues. V was clipped by 3 bases and J by 3 bases, with 6 bases between them. CDR1 GTSNPN and CDR2 SVGIG come from the germline V gene (reference sequence). CDR3 nucleotides: TGTGCCTGGAGGGGAGATGGAAACACCATATATTTT. Protein sequence: CAWRGDGNTIYF. Full variable domain (missing parts from reference TRBV30 and TRBJ1-3): SQTIHQWPATLVQPVGSPLSLECTVEGTSNPNLYWYRQAAGRGLQLLFYSVGIGQISSEVPQNLSASRPQDRQFILSSKKLLLSDSGFYLCAWRGDGNTIYFGEGSWLTVV.

V is TRBV11-1 and J is TRBJ2-1; D unclear. Germline loops: CDR1 SGHAT, CDR2 FQDESV (reference sequence). Trimming pared 5 bases from V and 1 base from J, leaving 15 bases between. This CDR3 is 16 amino acids long. CDR3 in DNA: TGTGCCAGCAGCCCCAGGCCCAGCGTGTCCTACAATGAGCAGTTCTTC. It translates to CASSPRPSVSYNEQFF.

The chain uses TRBV6-5 and TRBJ2-1; 8 bases are a match to TRBD2. This CDR3 is built from 15 residues. Looked up from germline, CDR1 is MNHEY and CDR2 is SVGAGI. After removal of 6 bases from V and 4 bases from J, the junction contained 8 bases not matched to a gene. The CDR3 is CASSLLAGSYNEQFF. DNA for the CDR3: TGTGCCAGCAGCCTTCTAGCGGGCTCGTACAATGAGCAGTTCTTC.

The chain couples TRBV6-6 to TRBJ2-7, with 7 positions matching TRBD1. This CDR3 is 14 amino acids long. The V segment lost 7 bases and the J segment 2 bases; nucleotides outside the gene matches: 8. Germline values: CDR1 MNHNY, CDR2 SVGAGI (reference sequence). CDR3 sequence: CASNSRDRAYEQYF. As DNA, the CDR3 is TGTGCCAGCAACTCCAGAGACAGGGCCTACGAGCAGTACTTC.

A few counts support this clone. This rearrangement joins TRBV3-1 (or the pseudogene TRBV3-2) to TRBJ2-7; 11 nucleotides agree with TRBD2. V shed 4 bases, J shed 2 bases, and the junction held 13 bases outside the gene matches. The CDR3 runs 18 residues. Germline V gene sequence: CDR1 LGHDT, CDR2 YNNKEL (reference sequence). The DNA for the CDR3 is TGTGCCAGCAGCCGCGGACTAGCGGGTCAACGATTAGCCTACGAGCAGTACTTC. Protein product: CASSRGLAGQRLAYEQYF.

The chain uses TRBV24-1 and TRBJ2-2; 15 nucleotides agree with TRBD2. The CDR3 is 17 residues long. CDR1 is KGHDR, CDR2 SFDVKD, per germline. With V trimmed by 3 bases and J by 5 bases, 3 bases remained unmatched. This CDR3 is CATSDPGTSGRTGELFF. CDR3 nucleotides: TGTGCCACCAGTGATCCAGGGACTAGCGGGAGGACCGGGGAGCTGTTTTTT.

The chain combines TRBV12-2 with TRBJ2-7; the table gives TRBD2 as D, unverified against the DNA. TRBV12-2 is termed a pseudogene. The CDR3 contains 14 residues. CDR3 amino acids: CASRHRPSGDEQYF. DNA of the CDR3: TGTGCAAGTCGCCACAGACCTAGCGGAGACGAGCAGTACTTC.

As concerns this clone: The junction departs from germline at one end; a sequencing error may be responsible. V and J are TRBV6-1 and TRBJ1-4; D is perhaps TRBD1 (5 bases). Germline CDR1 MNHNS, CDR2 SASEGT. The CDR3 runs to 15 residues. The CDR3 sequence is CASREARAGLEKLFF. The CDR3 bases are TGTGCCAGCAGAGAAGCTAGGGCAGGGCTTGAAAAACTGTTTTTT.

This clone was seen a few times. V is TRBV30 and J is TRBJ1-4; D gene uncertain. The length of the CDR3 is 13 residues. The germline V gene has CDR1 GTSNPN and CDR2 SVGIG (reference sequence). V shed 1 base and J shed 4 bases, with 7 bases lying between them. The CDR3 is CAWSGQLNEKLFF. DNA of the CDR3: TGTGCCTGGAGTGGTCAGCTTAATGAAAAACTGTTTTTT.

This clone was counted between two and nine times. The V call is TRBV6-2 or TRBV6-3, the J call TRBJ1-5; the D is unclear. The CDR3 extends over 14 amino acids. Germline V gene sequence: CDR1 MNHEY, CDR2 SVGEGT. V dropped 4 bases and J dropped 3 bases, with 10 bases sitting between them. The CDR3 sequence: CASSLTADNQPQHF. CDR3 DNA: TGTGCCAGCAGTTTAACAGCGGACAATCAGCCCCAGCATTTT.

The chain has TRBV10-3 and TRBJ2-7; 8 bases match TRBD2. Germline CDR1 is ENHRY and CDR2 is SYGVKD. J lost 6 bases, V lost 10 bases, and 14 bases had no gene match. This CDR3 spans 14 amino acids. CDR3: CATWVGGEQSEQYF. The CDR3 DNA sequence: TGTGCCACCTGGGTCGGGGGGGAGCAGTCCGAGCAGTACTTC.

A single count supports this clone. The CDR3: CASSMIAGLSYNEQFF. The DNA of the CDR3 is TGTGCCAGTAGTATGATAGCGGGACTTTCTTACAATGAGCAGTTCTTC. The rearrangement links TRBV19 to TRBJ2-1, with 8 bases identical to TRBD2. Germline CDR1 and CDR2: LNHDA and SQIVND (reference sequence). The CDR3 has 16 residues. V was clipped by 3 bases and J by 4 bases; unmatched bases: 8.

In its sample, this clone was seen a few times. This chain uses TRBV10-2 with TRBJ2-7; 10 positions agree with TRBD2. V trimming: 4 bases; J trimming: 0 bases; junction bases outside the gene matches: 6. The CDR3 covers 16 residues. Germline V lookup: CDR1 WSHSY, CDR2 SAAADI. CDR3 protein: CASSVKLAGDSYEQYF. The CDR3 DNA is TGCGCCAGCAGTGTAAAGCTAGCGGGAGACTCCTACGAGCAGTACTTC.

V gene TRBV19 combines with J gene TRBJ2-1, with 7 bases that match TRBD2. The V segment lost 2 bases and the J segment 2 bases; nucleotides outside the gene matches: 6. Germline CDR1 reads LNHDA; CDR2 reads SQIVND (reference sequence). This CDR3 is 16 amino acids long. CDR3: CASSINSGATYNEQFF. The CDR3 DNA reads TGTGCCAGTAGTATAAACAGCGGGGCAACCTACAATGAGCAGTTCTTC.

The V call is TRBV29-1, the J call TRBJ1-2; D possibly corresponds to TRBD1 (5 bases). Germline V gives CDR1 SQVTM, CDR2 ANQGSEA. This CDR3 has 13 amino acids. Trimming left V 5 bases short and J 1 base short, with 11 bases between. DNA for the CDR3: TGCAGCGTTTATTCGACAGTTAACTATGGCTACACCTTC. It encodes CSVYSTVNYGYTF.

The chain combines TRBV7-9 with TRBJ2-5, with TRBD1 as a possible D gene (6 bases). V was shortened by 0 bases and J by 2 bases, with 13 bases between the two germline ends. This CDR3 is built from 16 residues. In germline, CDR1 is SEHNR, CDR2 FQNEAQ (reference sequence). The CDR3 DNA reads as TGTGCCAGCAGCTTAGCACCCGTAGGGGGTCAAGAGACCCAGTACTTC. It specifies CASSLAPVGGQETQYF.

The CDR3 protein is CASSLAGSSYNEQFF. CDR3 bases: TGCGCCAGCAGCTTGGCCGGAAGCTCCTACAATGAGCAGTTCTTC. V and J are TRBV5-1 and TRBJ2-1; D ambiguous. Germline V CDR1 and CDR2: SGHRS, YFSETQ. The CDR3 totals 15 residues. V was trimmed by 0 bases and J by 0 bases, leaving 7 bases between them.